Below, one TCR beta chain is given with its context. The entry originates in a study of blood T cell repertoires in COVID-19. Whole-study context: The United States, Italy and Spain were the sources of the acute and convalescent COVID-19 samples.

Original data processing: The authors estimated nucleated cell counts from reference gene primer amplification. Clones were sequenced by immunoSEQ multiplex PCR, and TCRdb holds only the in-frame ones, with some missing. V, J and clone size are taken as reported in that table, and D and trimming were inferred from the DNA itself. The table has roughly 16,000 clones, around 86% seen once; the top ten hold approximately 16%. The CDR3 runs to 12 residues. The V gene lost 7 bases and the J gene lost 1 base, with 5 bases spanning the gap. Germline V gene lookup returns CDR1 MNHEY and CDR2 SMNVEV (reference sequence).

The clonotype originates from a human donor with active COVID-19. The donor label of this sample is uncertain. V is TRBV27 and J is TRBJ2-1, with D uncertain. Sequenced material: peripheral blood. The CDR3 is CASIGSYNEQFF. CDR3 nucleotide sequence: TGTGCCAGCATCGGGTCCTACAATGAGCAGTTCTTC.